Listed below are T cell receptor beta chains from one sample, sequenced in a study of T cell changes during pregnancy in multiple sclerosis. Sequencing was performed with immunoSEQ multiplex PCR; in TCRdb, only in-frame clones are kept and a portion is missing. The sample has 30,000 to 40,000 clones; roughly 87% are singletons. The sample consisted of CD8+ T cells from peripheral blood mononuclear cells, taken in the second trimester of pregnancy. These receptor sequences come from a female donor with multiple sclerosis, enrolled in a pregnancy study. Both conserved end residues are part of each CDR3. A D gene is named only where the DNA matches it firmly. Clone size is stated in some rows and not others, as once, few, many or a class when expanded.

>TRBD1|TRBV6-6|-|TRBJ2-7
CASSHFQGALDEQYF
TGTGCCAGCAGCCATTTTCAGGGGGCTCTGGACGAGCAGTACTTC
>TRBD1|TRBV4-2|-|TRBJ1-6
CASSQVGTVGDSPLHF
TGTGCCAGCAGCCAAGTGGGGACAGTCGGGGATTCACCCCTCCACTTT
>TRBD2|TRBV4-2|-|TRBJ2-1
CASSKTSGSYNEQFF
TGTGCCAGCAGCAAAACTAGCGGGAGTTACAATGAGCAGTTCTTC
>TRBD2|TRBV7-9|-|TRBJ2-1
CASSLLSGGASNEQFF
TGTGCCAGCAGCCTACTAAGCGGGGGGGCTTCCAATGAGCAGTTCTTC
>-|TRBV7-8|-|TRBJ1-5
CASSTSEGRQPQHF
TGTGCCAGCAGCACCTCCGAGGGCCGGCAGCCCCAGCATTTT
>TRBD2|TRBV5-1|-|TRBJ2-7
CASSLKAQREGEQYF
TGCGCCAGCAGCTTGAAGGCCCAGAGGGAGGGAGAGCAGTACTTC
>-|TRBV5-1|-|TRBJ2-7
CASSWWAAGEQYF
TGCGCCAGCAGCTGGTGGGCGGCGGGCGAGCAGTACTTC
>-|TRBV4-1|-|TRBJ1-5
CASSVFSGVGNQPQHF
TGCGCCAGCAGCGTTTTCTCCGGGGTCGGCAATCAGCCCCAGCATTTT
>-|TRBV14|few|TRBJ2-1
CASSLVGGKQFF
TGTGCCAGCAGCCTGGTGGGGGGTAAGCAGTTCTTC
>TRBD2|TRBV4-1|-|TRBJ2-1
CASSGLAGVVNEQFF
TGCGCCAGCTCGGGACTAGCGGGTGTGGTCAATGAGCAGTTCTTC
>-|TRBV5-8|-|TRBJ1-1
CASSRQDLRVRWTEAFF
TGTGCCAGCAGCCGACAGGATCTGAGGGTTAGGTGGACTGAAGCTTTCTTT
>TRBD2|TRBV11-3|-|TRBJ2-3
CASSSGTSGSVADTQYF
TGTGCCAGCAGCTCCGGGACTAGCGGGAGTGTGGCAGATACGCAGTATTTT
>TRBD2|TRBV27|-|TRBJ2-1
CASSEAASGRFEQFF
TGTGCCAGCAGCGAAGCAGCTAGCGGGAGGTTTGAGCAGTTCTTC
>-|TRBV9|few|TRBJ1-1
CASGGQEAFF
TGTGCCAGCGGTGGGCAGGAAGCTTTCTTT
>TRBD1|TRBV11-2|-|TRBJ2-7
CASSLSPGGDEQYF
TGTGCCAGCAGCTTATCCCCAGGGGGCGACGAGCAGTACTTC
>-|TRBV5-1|-|TRBJ1-4
CASTSGDNEKLFF
TGCGCCAGCACGAGCGGGGATAATGAAAAACTGTTTTTT
>TRBD2|TRBV9|medium-sized|TRBJ2-5
CASSIAGGTHQETQYF
TGTGCCAGCAGCATAGCGGGAGGTACACACCAAGAGACCCAGTACTTC
>TRBD2|TRBV11-2|-|TRBJ2-7
CASSFLLTSGTFYEQYF
TGTGCCAGCAGCTTTCTCCTGACTAGCGGGACTTTCTACGAGCAGTACTTC
>-|TRBV6-1|-|TRBJ2-1
CASSAGNEQFF
TGTGCCAGCAGTGCAGGCAATGAGCAGTTCTTC
>-|TRBV7-9|-|TRBJ1-5
CASSLGSEPQHF
TGTGCCAGCAGCTTAGGATCAGAGCCCCAGCATTTT
>TRBD2|TRBV10-3|medium-sized|TRBJ2-3
CAISESRLATDTQYF
TGTGCCATCAGTGAGTCCCGACTAGCCACAGATACGCAGTATTTT
>-|TRBV27|once|TRBJ1-6
CASSLGGRAPLHF
TGTGCCAGCAGTTTAGGGGGCCGGGCACCCCTCCACTTT
>TRBD2|TRBV5-6|-|TRBJ2-1
CASSLTSGSYNEQFF
TGTGCCAGCAGCTTGACTAGCGGGAGCTACAATGAGCAGTTCTTC
>TRBD1|TRBV10-3|-|TRBJ2-7
CAISDPDRVPYEQYF
TGTGCCATCAGTGATCCCGACAGGGTACCCTACGAGCAGTACTTC
>-|TRBV5-1|-|TRBJ2-1
CASSLGRGTLLDTYNEQFF
TGCGCCAGCAGCTTGGGACGGGGGACCCTCTTAGATACATACAATGAGCAGTTCTTC
>TRBD2|TRBV13|-|TRBJ2-1
CASSLGSTSGGNEQFF
TGTGCCAGCAGCTTAGGGTCGACTAGCGGAGGTAATGAGCAGTTCTTC
>-|TRBV19|-|TRBJ1-2
CASSISQRVNYTF
TGTGCCAGTAGTATATCGCAACGGGTGAACTACACCTTC
>-|TRBV6-1|few|TRBJ1-5
CASSEMGEGNQPQHF
TGTGCCAGCAGCGAGATGGGGGAGGGCAATCAGCCCCAGCATTTT
>-|TRBV27|-|TRBJ1-1
CASSLAGGTEAFF
TGTGCCAGCAGTTTGGCCGGGGGGACTGAAGCTTTCTTT
>TRBD1|TRBV9|-|TRBJ1-2
CASRDRTYGYTF
TGTGCCAGCAGGGACAGGACCTATGGCTACACCTTC
>TRBD2|TRBV28|-|TRBJ2-7
CASSMGLAGPLRDEQYF
TGTGCCAGCAGTATGGGACTAGCGGGACCCCTTAGGGACGAGCAGTACTTC
>-|TRBV5-1|-|TRBJ2-7
CASSLASSGASYEQYF
TGCGCCAGCAGCTTGGCCAGCTCAGGGGCCTCCTACGAGCAGTACTTC
>TRBD2|TRBV5-1|-|TRBJ2-1
CASSLGLAYEQFF
TGCGCCAGCAGCTTGGGACTAGCGTATGAGCAGTTCTTC
>-|TRBV18|once|TRBJ2-1
CASSPKLNEQFF
TGTGCCAGCTCCCCGAAACTTAATGAGCAGTTCTTC
>-|TRBV9|once|TRBJ2-1
CASSGRNEQFF
TGTGCCAGCAGCGGCAGAAATGAGCAGTTCTTC
>TRBD1|TRBV7-2|-|TRBJ1-5
CASSLVGRGNSNQPQHF
TGTGCCAGCAGCTTAGTAGGCAGGGGGAACAGCAATCAGCCCCAGCATTTT
>-|TRBV5-4|-|TRBJ2-2
CASSTRGGELFF
TGTGCCAGCAGCACCCGCGGCGGGGAGCTGTTTTTT
>-|TRBV7-9|-|TRBJ1-2
CASSLGGSGRGYTF
TGTGCCAGCAGCTTAGGAGGATCGGGTCGAGGCTACACCTTC
>-|TRBV9|-|TRBJ1-3
CASSSRTASGNTIYF
TGTGCCAGCAGCTCCCGGACAGCCTCTGGAAACACCATATATTTT
>TRBD1|TRBV5-1|-|TRBJ1-1
CASSSYGTGADTEAFF
TGCGCCAGCAGCTCTTACGGGACAGGGGCAGACACTGAAGCTTTCTTT
>TRBD2|TRBV6-1|-|TRBJ2-1
CASSDSLAGVDEQFF
TGTGCCAGCAGTGACTCACTAGCGGGAGTTGATGAGCAGTTCTTC
>TRBD2|TRBV6-1|-|TRBJ2-4
CASSEVAGGMDIQYF
TGTGCCAGCAGTGAAGTAGCGGGAGGGATGGACATTCAGTACTTC
>TRBD2|TRBV5-4|-|TRBJ2-7
CASSLRRGGDEQYF
TGTGCCAGCAGCTTGAGGCGGGGGGGCGACGAGCAGTACTTC
>TRBD1|TRBV7-9|-|TRBJ2-7
CASSLARTGDLSPYEQYF
TGTGCCAGCAGCTTAGCCCGGACAGGAGACCTCTCTCCCTACGAGCAGTACTTC
>TRBD1|TRBV5-1|-|TRBJ1-2
CASSADRGLNGYTF
TGCGCCAGCAGCGCCGACAGGGGGCTTAATGGCTACACCTTC